This T cell receptor beta chain was observed in a study of blood T cell repertoires in COVID-19. Study-wide background: Samples taken during acute and convalescent COVID-19 were collected in the United States, Italy and Spain.

Sequenced by immunoSEQ multiplex PCR; TCRdb stores in-frame clones only, minus some. The sample holds approximately 110,000 clones, about four fifths seen once. CDR1 is SGHDT and CDR2 is YYEEEE in the germline V gene. V was clipped by 6 bases and J by 7 bases; unmatched bases: 7. This CDR3 is built from 14 residues. The sample was peripheral blood. The chain couples TRBV5-6 to TRBJ2-1; 10 bases are shared with TRBD1. The source of this sequence is a woman at least 80 years old with acute or convalescent COVID-19. CDR3 region: CASNRQGAANEQFF. CDR3 sequence (DNA): TGTGCCAGCAATCGACAGGGGGCGGCAAATGAGCAGTTCTTC.